This TCR beta chain comes out of a study of T cells in Graves' hyperthyroidism and ophthalmopathy. TCR beta CDR3 sequences were amplified from RNA transcripts. First-round RT-PCR with HTBI primers amplified the TCR CDR3 region. TCRdb reanalysed the multiplex PCR reads using MiXCR and keeps one entry per CDR3 protein. There are around 600,000 distinct CDR3 sequences in the sample; less than 20% occur only once, and about 7% lies in the top ten. This clonotype was picked up many times. V lost 5 bases to trimming and J lost 8 bases; unmatched junction nucleotides: 7. The CDR3 is made up of 13 amino acids. CDR1 SGHAT and CDR2 FQNNGV come from the germline V gene. Graves' hyperthyroidism was deemed stable given no ophthalmopathy progression within 18 months. The PBMCs were taken from roughly 9.3 ml of fresh peripheral blood.

This TCR was sampled from a woman aged 25 to 39 with Graves' hyperthyroidism. The chain couples TRBV11-2 to TRBJ2-3, with 7 bases identical to TRBD1. The specimen was blood. The CDR3 DNA reads TGTGCCAGCAGCATCCAATACAGGGGTACGCAGTATTTT. It is translated as CASSIQYRGTQYF.